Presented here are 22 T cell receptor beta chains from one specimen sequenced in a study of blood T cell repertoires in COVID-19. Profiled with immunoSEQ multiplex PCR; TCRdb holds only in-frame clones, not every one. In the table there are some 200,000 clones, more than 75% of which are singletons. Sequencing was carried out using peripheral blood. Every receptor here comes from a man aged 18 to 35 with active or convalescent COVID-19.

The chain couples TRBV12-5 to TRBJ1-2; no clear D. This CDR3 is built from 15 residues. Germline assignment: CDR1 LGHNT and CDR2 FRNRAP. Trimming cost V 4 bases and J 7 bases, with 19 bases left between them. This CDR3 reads CASGSYDTPAGGYTF. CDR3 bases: TGTGCTAGTGGTTCGTACGACACCCCTGCGGGTGGCTACACCTTC.

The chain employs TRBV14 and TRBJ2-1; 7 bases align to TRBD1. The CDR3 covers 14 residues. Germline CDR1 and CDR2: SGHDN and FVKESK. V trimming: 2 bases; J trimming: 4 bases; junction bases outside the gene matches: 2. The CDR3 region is CASSQRQGYNEQFF. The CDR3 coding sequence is TGTGCCAGCAGCCAACGACAGGGTTACAATGAGCAGTTCTTC. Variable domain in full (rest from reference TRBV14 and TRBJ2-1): EAGVTQFPSHSVIEKGQTVTLRCDPISGHDNLYWYRRVMGKEIKFLLHFVKESKQDESGMPNNRFLAERTGGTYSTLKVQPAELEDSGVYFCASSQRQGYNEQFFGPGTRLTVL.

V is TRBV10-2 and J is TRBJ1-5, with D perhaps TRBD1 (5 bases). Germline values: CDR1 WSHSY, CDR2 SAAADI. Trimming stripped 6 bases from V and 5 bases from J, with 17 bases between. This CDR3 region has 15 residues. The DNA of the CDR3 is TGCGCCAGCAGAAGCGACAGTCCCGGCGATCAGCCCCAGCATTTT. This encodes CASRSDSPGDQPQHF.

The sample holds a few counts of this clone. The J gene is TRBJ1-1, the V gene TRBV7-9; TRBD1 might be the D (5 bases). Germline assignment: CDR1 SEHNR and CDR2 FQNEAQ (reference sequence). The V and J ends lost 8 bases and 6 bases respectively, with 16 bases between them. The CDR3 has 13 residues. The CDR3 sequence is CASCDSGWPEAFF. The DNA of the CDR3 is TGTGCCAGCTGCGATTCAGGGTGGCCTGAAGCTTTCTTT.

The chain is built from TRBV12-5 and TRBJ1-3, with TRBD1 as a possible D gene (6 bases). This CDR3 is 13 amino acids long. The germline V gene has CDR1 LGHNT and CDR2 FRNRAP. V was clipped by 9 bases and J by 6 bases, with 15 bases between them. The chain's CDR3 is CASGPGDSNTIYF. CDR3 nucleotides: TGTGCTAGCGGTCCAGGGGATTCAAACACCATATATTTT. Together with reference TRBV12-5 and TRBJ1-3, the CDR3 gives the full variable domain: DARVTQTPRHKVTEMGQEVTMRCQPILGHNTVFWYRQTMMQGLELLAYFRNRAPLDDSGMPKDRFSAEMPDATLATLKIQPSEPRDSAVYFCASGPGDSNTIYFGEGSWLTVV.

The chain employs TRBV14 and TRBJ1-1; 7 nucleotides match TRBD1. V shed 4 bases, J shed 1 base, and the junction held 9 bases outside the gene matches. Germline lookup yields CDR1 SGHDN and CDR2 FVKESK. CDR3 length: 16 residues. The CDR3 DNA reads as TGTGCCAGCAGCCGTGGACAGGCGAATAGGAACACTGAAGCTTTCTTT. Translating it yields CASSRGQANRNTEAFF.

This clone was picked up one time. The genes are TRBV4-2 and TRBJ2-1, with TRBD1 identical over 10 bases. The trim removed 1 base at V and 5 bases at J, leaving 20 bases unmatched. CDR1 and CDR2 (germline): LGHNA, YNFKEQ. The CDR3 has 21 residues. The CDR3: CASSQGRIGTGASLMNNEQFF. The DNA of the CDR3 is TGTGCCAGCAGCCAAGGACGGATTGGGACAGGGGCATCCCTAATGAACAATGAGCAGTTCTTC.

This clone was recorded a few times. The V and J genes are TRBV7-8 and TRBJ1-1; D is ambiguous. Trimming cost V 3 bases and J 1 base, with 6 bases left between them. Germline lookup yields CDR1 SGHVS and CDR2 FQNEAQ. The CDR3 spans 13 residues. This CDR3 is CASSFLPNTEAFF. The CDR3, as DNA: TGTGCCAGCAGCTTCCTCCCGAACACTGAAGCTTTCTTT.

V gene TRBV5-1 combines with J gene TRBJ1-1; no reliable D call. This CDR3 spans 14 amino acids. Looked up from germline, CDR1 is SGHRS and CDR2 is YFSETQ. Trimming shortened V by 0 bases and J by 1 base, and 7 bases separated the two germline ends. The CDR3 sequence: CASSLAAGNTEAFF. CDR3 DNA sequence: TGCGCCAGCAGCTTGGCCGCGGGGAACACTGAAGCTTTCTTT.

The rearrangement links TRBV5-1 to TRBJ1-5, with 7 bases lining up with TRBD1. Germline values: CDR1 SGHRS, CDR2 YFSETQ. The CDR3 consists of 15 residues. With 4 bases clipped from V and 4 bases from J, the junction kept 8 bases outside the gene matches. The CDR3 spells CASSAGDSGNQPQHF. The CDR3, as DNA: TGCGCCAGCAGCGCCGGGGACAGCGGAAATCAGCCCCAGCATTTT.

This CDR3 is CSVLQGIHTEAFF. In DNA, the CDR3 is TGCAGCGTTCTACAGGGGATTCATACTGAAGCTTTCTTT. This chain connects TRBV29-1 to TRBJ1-1; 7 nucleotides line up with TRBD1. Germline CDR1 is SQVTM and CDR2 is ANQGSEA. The CDR3 is 13 residues long. The V segment lost 5 bases and the J segment 5 bases; nucleotides outside the gene matches: 8. Complete variable domain (other parts from reference TRBV29-1 and TRBJ1-1): SAVISQKPSRDICQRGTSLTIQCQVDSQVTMMFWYRQQPGQSLTLIATANQGSEATYESGFVIDKFPISRPNLTFSTLTVSNMSPEDSSIYLCSVLQGIHTEAFFGQGTRLTVV.

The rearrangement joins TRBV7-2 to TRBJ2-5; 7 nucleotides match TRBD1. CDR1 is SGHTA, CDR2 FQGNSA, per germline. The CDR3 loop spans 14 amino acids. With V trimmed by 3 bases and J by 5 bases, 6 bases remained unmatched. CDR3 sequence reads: CASSLRQGRETQYF. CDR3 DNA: TGTGCCAGCAGCTTGAGACAGGGCCGGGAGACCCAGTACTTC.

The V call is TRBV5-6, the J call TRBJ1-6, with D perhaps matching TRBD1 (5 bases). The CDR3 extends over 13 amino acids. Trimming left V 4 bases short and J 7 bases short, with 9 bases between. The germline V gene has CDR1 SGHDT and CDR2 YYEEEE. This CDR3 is CASSKGRNSPLHF. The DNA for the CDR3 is TGTGCCAGCAGCAAGGGGAGGAATTCACCCCTCCACTTT.

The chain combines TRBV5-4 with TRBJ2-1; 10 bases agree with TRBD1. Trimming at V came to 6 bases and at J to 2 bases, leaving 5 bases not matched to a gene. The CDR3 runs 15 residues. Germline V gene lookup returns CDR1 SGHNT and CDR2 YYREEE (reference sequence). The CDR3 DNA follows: TGTGCCAGCACCCAGGACAGGGGGACCTACAATGAGCAGTTCTTC. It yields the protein CASTQDRGTYNEQFF.

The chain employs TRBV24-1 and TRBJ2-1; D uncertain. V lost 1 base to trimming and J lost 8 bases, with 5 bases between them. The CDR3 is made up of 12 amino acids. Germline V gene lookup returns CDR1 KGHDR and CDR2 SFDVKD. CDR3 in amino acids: CATSDFSYEQFF. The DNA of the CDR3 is TGTGCCACCAGTGATTTTAGCTATGAGCAGTTCTTC.

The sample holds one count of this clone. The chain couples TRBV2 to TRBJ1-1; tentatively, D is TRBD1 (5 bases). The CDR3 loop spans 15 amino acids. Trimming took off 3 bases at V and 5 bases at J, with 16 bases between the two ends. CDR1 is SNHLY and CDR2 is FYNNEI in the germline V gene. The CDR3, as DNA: TGTGCCAGCAGTGATCTCGGGCAGGGACTTACTGAAGCTTTCTTT. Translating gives CASSDLGQGLTEAFF.

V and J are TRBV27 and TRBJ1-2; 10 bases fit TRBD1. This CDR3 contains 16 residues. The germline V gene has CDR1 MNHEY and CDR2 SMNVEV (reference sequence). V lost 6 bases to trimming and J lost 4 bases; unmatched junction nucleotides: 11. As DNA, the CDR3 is TGTGCCAGCAGGACGGGACAGGGGTTTCGCGGCTATGGCTACACCTTC. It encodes CASRTGQGFRGYGYTF.

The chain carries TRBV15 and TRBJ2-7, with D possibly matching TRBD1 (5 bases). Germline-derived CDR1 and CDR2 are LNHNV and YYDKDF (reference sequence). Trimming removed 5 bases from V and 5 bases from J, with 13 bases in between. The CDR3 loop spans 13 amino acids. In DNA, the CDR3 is TGTGCCACCAGCCCCCCAGGGCTCAACGAGCAGTACGTC. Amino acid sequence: CATSPPGLNEQYV.

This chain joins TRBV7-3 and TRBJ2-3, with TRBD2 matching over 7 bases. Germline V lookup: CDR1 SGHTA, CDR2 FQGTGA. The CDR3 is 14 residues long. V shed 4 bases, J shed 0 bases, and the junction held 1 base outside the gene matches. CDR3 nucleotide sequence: TGTGCCAGCAGCTCCGGGGGGAGCACAGATACGCAGTATTTT. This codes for CASSSGGSTDTQYF.

The CDR3 bases are TGTGCCAGCAGCTTAGAGACAGGTGGGGTGAGGAACACTGAAGCTTTCTTT. Its protein product is CASSLETGGVRNTEAFF. The genes are TRBV7-9 and TRBJ1-1, with D perhaps TRBD1 (6 bases). The germline CDR1 and CDR2 sequences are SEHNR and FQNEAQ (reference sequence). V was pared by 1 base and J by 1 base, with 16 bases between. This CDR3 spans 17 amino acids.

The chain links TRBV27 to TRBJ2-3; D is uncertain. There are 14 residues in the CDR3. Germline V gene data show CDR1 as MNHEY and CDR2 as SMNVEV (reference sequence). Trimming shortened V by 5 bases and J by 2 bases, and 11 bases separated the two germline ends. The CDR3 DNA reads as TGTGCCAGCAGTCAAAATATACACACAGATACGCAGTATTTT. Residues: CASSQNIHTDTQYF.

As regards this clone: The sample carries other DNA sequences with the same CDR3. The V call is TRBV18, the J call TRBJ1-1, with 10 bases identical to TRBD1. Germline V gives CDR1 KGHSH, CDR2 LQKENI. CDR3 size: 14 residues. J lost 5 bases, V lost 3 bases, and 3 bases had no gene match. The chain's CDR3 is CASSPGQGVTEAFF. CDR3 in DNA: TGTGCCAGCTCACCCGGACAGGGGGTGACTGAAGCTTTCTTT.